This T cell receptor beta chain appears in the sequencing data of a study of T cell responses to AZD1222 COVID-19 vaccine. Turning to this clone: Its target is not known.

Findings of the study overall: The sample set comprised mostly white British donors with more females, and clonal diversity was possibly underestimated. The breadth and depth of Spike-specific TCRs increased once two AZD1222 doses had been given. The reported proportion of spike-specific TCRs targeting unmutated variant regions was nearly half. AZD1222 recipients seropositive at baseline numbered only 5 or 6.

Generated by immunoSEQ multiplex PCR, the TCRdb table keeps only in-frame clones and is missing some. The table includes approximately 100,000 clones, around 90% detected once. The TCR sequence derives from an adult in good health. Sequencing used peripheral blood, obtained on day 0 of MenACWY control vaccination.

Here the CDR3 reads CASSFTGGTDTQYF. The CDR3, as DNA: TGTGCCAGCAGCTTCACAGGGGGGACAGATACGCAGTATTTT. This rearrangement joins TRBV3-1 (or the pseudogene TRBV3-2) to TRBJ2-3; 8 bases line up with TRBD1. J was trimmed by 3 bases and V by 5 bases; bases with no gene match: 4. CDR3 length: 14 amino acids. Germline assignment: CDR1 LGHDT and CDR2 YNNKEL (reference sequence).